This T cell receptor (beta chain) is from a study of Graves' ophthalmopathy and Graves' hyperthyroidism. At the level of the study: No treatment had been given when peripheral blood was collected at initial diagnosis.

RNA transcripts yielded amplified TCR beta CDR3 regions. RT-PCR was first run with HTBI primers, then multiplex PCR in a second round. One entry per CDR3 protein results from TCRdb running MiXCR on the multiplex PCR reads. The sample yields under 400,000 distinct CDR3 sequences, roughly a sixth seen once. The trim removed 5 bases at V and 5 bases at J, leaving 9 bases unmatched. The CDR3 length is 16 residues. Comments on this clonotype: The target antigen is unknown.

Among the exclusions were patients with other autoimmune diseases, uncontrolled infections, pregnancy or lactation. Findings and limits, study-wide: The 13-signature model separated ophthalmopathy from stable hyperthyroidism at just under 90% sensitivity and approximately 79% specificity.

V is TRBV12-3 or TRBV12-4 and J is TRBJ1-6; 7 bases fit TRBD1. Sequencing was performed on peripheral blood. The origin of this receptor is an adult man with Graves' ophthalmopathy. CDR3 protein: CASSLDPGQNNSPLHF. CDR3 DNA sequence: TGTGCCAGCAGTCTCGACCCGGGACAGAATAATTCACCCCTCCACTTT.